This TCR beta chain was profiled in a study of blood T cell repertoires in COVID-19. About the research overall: PBMCs, B-cell-depleted T cells, or T cells were the source of the cDNA or gDNA that made up the material.

Germline CDR1 MNHEY, CDR2 SVGAGI. Trimming removed 2 bases from V and 2 bases from J, with 15 bases in between. There are 16 residues in the CDR3. As originally analysed: Estimated nucleated cell counts came from reference gene primer amplification. Using immunoSEQ multiplex PCR, the repertoire was profiled, and TCRdb retains in-frame clones only, with some absent. V and J calls and clone size are copied from that table; D and trimming were computed from the DNA. This table has fewer than 250,000 clones, around 81% appearing once. This TCR was sampled from a woman aged 55-70 years with active or convalescent COVID-19. The chain carries TRBV6-5 and TRBJ1-1; D is unclear. Source material: peripheral blood. The CDR3 DNA reads as TGTGCCAGCAGTTACCGGTCTCGAAACTTTAACACTGAAGCTTTCTTT. Translating it yields CASSYRSRNFNTEAFF.